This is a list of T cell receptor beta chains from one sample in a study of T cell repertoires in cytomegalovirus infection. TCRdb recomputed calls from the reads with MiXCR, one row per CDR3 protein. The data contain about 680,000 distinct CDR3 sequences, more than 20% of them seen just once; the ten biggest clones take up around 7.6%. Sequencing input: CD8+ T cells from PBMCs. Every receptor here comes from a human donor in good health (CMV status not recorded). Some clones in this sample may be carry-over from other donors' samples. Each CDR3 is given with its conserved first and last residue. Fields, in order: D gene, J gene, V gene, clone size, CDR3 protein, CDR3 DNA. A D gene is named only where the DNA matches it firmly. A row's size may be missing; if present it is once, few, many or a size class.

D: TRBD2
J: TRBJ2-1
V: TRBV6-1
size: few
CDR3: CASLGTSGLPGQFF
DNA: TGTGCCAGCCTTGGAACTAGCGGCCTTCCAGGGCAGTTCTTC

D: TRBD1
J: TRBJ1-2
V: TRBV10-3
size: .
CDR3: CAISDPVRQGADYGYTF
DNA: TGTGCCATCAGTGATCCCGTTCGACAGGGGGCGGACTATGGCTACACCTTC

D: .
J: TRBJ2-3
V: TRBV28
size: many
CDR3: CASSLFAGAGDTQYF
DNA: TGTGCCAGCAGTTTATTCGCGGGGGCGGGGGATACGCAGTATTTT

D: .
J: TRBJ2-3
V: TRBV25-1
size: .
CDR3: CASSVFFSSNTDTQYF
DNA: TGTGCCAGCAGTGTATTTTTCAGCTCCAACACAGATACGCAGTATTTT

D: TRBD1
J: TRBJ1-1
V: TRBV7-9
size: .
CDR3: CASSLAFRQGLDTEAFF
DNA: TGTGCCAGCAGCTTAGCATTCCGACAGGGGCTGGACACTGAAGCTTTCTTT

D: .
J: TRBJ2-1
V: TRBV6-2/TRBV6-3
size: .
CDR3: CASSYVGDPYNEQFF
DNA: TGTGCCAGCAGTTACGTCGGAGATCCTTACAATGAGCAGTTCTTC

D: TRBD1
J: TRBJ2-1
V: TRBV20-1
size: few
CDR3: CSASSPGQGWYNEQFF
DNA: TGCAGTGCTAGTTCTCCGGGACAGGGGTGGTACAATGAGCAGTTCTTC

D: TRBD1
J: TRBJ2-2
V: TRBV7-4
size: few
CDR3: CASIDERSQDRRSGELFF
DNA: TGTGCCAGCATCGACGAACGATCCCAGGACAGGCGAAGCGGGGAGCTGTTTTTT

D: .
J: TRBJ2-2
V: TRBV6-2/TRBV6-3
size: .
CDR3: CASQGRDPSTGELFF
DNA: TGTGCCAGCCAAGGGCGGGACCCTTCCACCGGGGAGCTGTTTTTT

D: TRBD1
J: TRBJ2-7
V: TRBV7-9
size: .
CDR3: CASSHRDRSTYEQYF
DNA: TGTGCCAGCAGCCACCGGGACAGGAGCACCTACGAGCAGTACTTC

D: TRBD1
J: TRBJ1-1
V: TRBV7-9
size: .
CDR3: CASSPSDRGVENTEAFF
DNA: TGTGCCAGCAGCCCCAGTGACAGGGGGGTTGAGAACACTGAAGCTTTCTTT